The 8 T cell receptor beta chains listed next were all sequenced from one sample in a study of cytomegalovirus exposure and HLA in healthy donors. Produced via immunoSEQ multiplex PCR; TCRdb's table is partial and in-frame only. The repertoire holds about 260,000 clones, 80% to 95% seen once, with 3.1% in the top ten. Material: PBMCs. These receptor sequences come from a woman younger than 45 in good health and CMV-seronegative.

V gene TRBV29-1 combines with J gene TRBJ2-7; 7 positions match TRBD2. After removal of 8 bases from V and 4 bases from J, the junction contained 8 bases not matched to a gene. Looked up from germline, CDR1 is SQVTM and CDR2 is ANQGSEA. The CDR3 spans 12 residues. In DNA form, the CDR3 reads TGCAGCACAATGACTAGCCAGTACGAGCAGTACTTC. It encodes CSTMTSQYEQYF.

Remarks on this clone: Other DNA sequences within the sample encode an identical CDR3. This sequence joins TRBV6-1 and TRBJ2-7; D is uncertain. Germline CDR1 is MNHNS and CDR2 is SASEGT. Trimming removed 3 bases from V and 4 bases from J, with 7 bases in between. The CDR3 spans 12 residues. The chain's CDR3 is CASSEWGYEQYF. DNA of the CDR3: TGTGCCAGCAGTGAGTGGGGATACGAGCAGTACTTC.

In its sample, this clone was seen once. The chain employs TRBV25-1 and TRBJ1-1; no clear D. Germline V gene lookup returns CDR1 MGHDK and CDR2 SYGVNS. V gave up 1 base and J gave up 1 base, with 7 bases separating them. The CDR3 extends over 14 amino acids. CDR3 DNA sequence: TGTGCCAGCAGTGAATCTTCAGAGAACACTGAAGCTTTCTTT. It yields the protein CASSESSENTEAFF.

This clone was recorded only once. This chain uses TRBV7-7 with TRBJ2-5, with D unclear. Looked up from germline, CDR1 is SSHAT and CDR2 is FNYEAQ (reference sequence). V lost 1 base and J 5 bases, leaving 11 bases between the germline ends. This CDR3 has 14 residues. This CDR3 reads CASSLEPGEETQYF. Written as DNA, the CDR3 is TGTGCCAGCAGCTTAGAGCCTGGTGAGGAGACCCAGTACTTC.

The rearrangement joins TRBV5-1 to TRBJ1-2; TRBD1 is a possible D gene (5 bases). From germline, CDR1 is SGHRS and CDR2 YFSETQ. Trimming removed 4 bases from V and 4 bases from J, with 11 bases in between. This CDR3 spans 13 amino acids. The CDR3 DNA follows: TGCGCCAGCAGCAAGGACATCGGCTATGGCTACACCTTC. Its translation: CASSKDIGYGYTF.

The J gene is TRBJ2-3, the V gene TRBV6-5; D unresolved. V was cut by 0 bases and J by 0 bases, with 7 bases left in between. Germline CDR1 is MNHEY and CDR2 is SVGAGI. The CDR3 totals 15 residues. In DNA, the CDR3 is TGTGCCAGCAGTTACTCACTAAAGAGCACAGATACGCAGTATTTT. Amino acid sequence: CASSYSLKSTDTQYF.

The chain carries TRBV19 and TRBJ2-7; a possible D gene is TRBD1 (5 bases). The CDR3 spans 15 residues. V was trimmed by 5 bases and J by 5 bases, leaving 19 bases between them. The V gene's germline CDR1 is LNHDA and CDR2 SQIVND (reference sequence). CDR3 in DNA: TGTGCCAGTAGTGCCGCTCAGGGAATCTGGAACGAGCAGTACTTC. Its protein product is CASSAAQGIWNEQYF.

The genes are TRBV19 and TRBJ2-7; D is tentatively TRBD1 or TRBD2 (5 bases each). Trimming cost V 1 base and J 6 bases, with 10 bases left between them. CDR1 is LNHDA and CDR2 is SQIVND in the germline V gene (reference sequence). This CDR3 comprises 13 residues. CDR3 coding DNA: TGTGCCAGTAGTATAGGAGAGGGGAGCGAGCAGTACTTC. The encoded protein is CASSIGEGSEQYF.